This T cell receptor beta chain stems from a study of metastatic and nonmetastatic thyroid tumors. Using MiXCR, TCRdb re-called clones from the PCR reads. The sample includes some 34,000 clones, about 17% seen only once; the top ten take over 4%. Germline CDR1 is SGHKS and CDR2 is YYEKEE (reference sequence). The V end lost 4 bases, the J end lost 6 bases, and 16 bases lay between the germline ends. The CDR3 spans 14 residues. This clone was seen many times. Nobody among the patients had been given any treatment before thyroid surgery. The sample taken for sequencing was blood. This TCR was sampled from a female donor with papillary thyroid cancer or a benign thyroid nodule (not recorded which). Some clones in this sample may be carry-over from other donors' samples. V and J are TRBV5-5 and TRBJ1-1; unclear D gene. The CDR3 sequence is CASSPLTISPEAFF. The CDR3 bases are TGTGCCAGCAGCCCACTGACCATTTCGCCTGAAGCTTTCTTT. The full variable domain, in which reference TRBV5-5 and TRBJ1-1 provide the parts outside the CDR3, is DAGVTQSPTHLIKTRGQQVTLRCSPISGHKSVSWYQQVLGQGPQFIFQYYEKEERGRGNFPDRFSARQFPNYSSELNVNALLLGDSALYLCASSPLTISPEAFFGQGTRLTVV.